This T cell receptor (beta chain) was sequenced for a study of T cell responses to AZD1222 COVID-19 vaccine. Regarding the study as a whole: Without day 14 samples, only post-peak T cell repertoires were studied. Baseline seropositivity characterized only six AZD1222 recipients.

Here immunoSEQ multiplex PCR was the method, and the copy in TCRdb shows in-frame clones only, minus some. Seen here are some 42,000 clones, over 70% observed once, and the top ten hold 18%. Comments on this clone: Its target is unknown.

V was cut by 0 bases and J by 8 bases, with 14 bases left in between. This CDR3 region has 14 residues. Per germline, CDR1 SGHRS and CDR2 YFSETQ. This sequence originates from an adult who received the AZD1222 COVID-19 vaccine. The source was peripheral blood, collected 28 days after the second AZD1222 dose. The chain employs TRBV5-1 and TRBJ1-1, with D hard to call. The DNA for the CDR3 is TGCGCCAGCAGCTTGGCGGGCGGTGCACTGGAAGCTTTCTTT. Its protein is CASSLAGGALEAFF.